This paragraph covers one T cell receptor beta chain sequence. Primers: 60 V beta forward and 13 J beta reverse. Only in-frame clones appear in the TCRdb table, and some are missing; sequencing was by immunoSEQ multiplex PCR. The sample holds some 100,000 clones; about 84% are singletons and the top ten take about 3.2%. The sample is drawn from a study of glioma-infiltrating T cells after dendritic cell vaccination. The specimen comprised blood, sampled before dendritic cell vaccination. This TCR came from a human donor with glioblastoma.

CDR3: CASSFGSELRKQYF. DNA for the CDR3: TGTGCCAGCAGCTTTGGCAGCGAGCTTCGAAAGCAGTACTTC. The V and J genes are TRBV7-9 and TRBJ2-7; no definite D call. There are 14 residues in the CDR3. The germline V gene has CDR1 SEHNR and CDR2 FQNEAQ (reference sequence). V was shortened by 3 bases and J by 8 bases, with 17 bases between the two germline ends.